Listed below are T cell receptor beta chains from one sample, sequenced in a study of blood T cell repertoires in COVID-19. TCRdb's copy holds only in-frame clones and misses some; the assay was immunoSEQ multiplex PCR. The profile shows 450,000 to 500,000 clones, about 85% of them singletons. The sample taken for sequencing was PBMCs or T cells enriched from blood (not recorded which). These TCRs come from a woman aged 18-29 years who had recovered from COVID-19. Both conserved end residues are part of each CDR3. The order of the fields is J gene, V gene, D gene, CDR3 DNA, CDR3 protein. The D gene is left open where the match is weak.

j_call: TRBJ1-5; v_call: TRBV27; d_call: TRBD1; cdr3_nt: TGTGCCAGCAGGGCAACAGGGGGGGGACAGCCCCAGCATTTT; cdr3_aa: CASRATGGGQPQHF
j_call: TRBJ1-5; v_call: TRBV12-3/TRBV12-4; d_call: NA; cdr3_nt: TGTGCCAGCAGTTTCTCGGGAGATCAGCCCCAGCATTTT; cdr3_aa: CASSFSGDQPQHF
j_call: TRBJ1-5; v_call: TRBV2; d_call: NA; cdr3_nt: TGTGCCAGCAGTGAAAGTTTACTAGGAGAGAAGCCCCAGCATTTT; cdr3_aa: CASSESLLGEKPQHF
j_call: TRBJ1-2; v_call: TRBV18; d_call: TRBD1; cdr3_nt: TGTGCCAGCTCACTTACGGACAGGGTGGATGGCTACACCTTC; cdr3_aa: CASSLTDRVDGYTF
j_call: TRBJ2-7; v_call: TRBV20-1; d_call: NA; cdr3_nt: TGCAGTGCCGGCAGTACGGGGGAGCAGTACTTC; cdr3_aa: CSAGSTGEQYF
j_call: TRBJ2-5; v_call: TRBV5-6; d_call: TRBD1; cdr3_nt: TGTGCCAGCAGCCCGAGGACAGGGGGAGGGGAGACCCAGTACTTC; cdr3_aa: CASSPRTGGGETQYF
j_call: TRBJ1-1; v_call: TRBV18; d_call: NA; cdr3_nt: TGTGCCAGCTCCCCACCCTTGAACACTGAAGCTTTCTTT; cdr3_aa: CASSPPLNTEAFF
j_call: TRBJ1-2; v_call: TRBV6-4; d_call: TRBD1; cdr3_nt: TGTGCCAGCATGGAGGACAGGGCGGACTACACCTTC; cdr3_aa: CASMEDRADYTF
j_call: TRBJ1-2; v_call: TRBV7-2; d_call: TRBD1; cdr3_nt: TGTGCCAGCAGCCTAAATGGGGCAGGGGGCCATGGCTACACCTTC; cdr3_aa: CASSLNGAGGHGYTF
j_call: TRBJ2-7; v_call: TRBV5-6; d_call: NA; cdr3_nt: TGTGCCAGCAGCTTGGCAGGGGCAGACGAGCAGTACTTC; cdr3_aa: CASSLAGADEQYF
j_call: TRBJ1-2; v_call: TRBV7-4; d_call: NA; cdr3_nt: TGTGCCAGCAGCTCCGCAGGGGATCGGGGAAACTATGGCTACACCTTC; cdr3_aa: CASSSAGDRGNYGYTF
j_call: TRBJ2-7; v_call: TRBV30; d_call: TRBD1; cdr3_nt: TGTGCCTGGAGTGGATTTACAGGGGGCCTTCCCCTAATGGACTCCTACGAGCAGTACTTC; cdr3_aa: CAWSGFTGGLPLMDSYEQYF
j_call: TRBJ2-3; v_call: TRBV3-1/TRBV3-2; d_call: TRBD2; cdr3_nt: TGTGCCAGCAGCCAAGGGGTCGAAGCGGGGGGCGCAGATACGCAGTATTTT; cdr3_aa: CASSQGVEAGGADTQYF